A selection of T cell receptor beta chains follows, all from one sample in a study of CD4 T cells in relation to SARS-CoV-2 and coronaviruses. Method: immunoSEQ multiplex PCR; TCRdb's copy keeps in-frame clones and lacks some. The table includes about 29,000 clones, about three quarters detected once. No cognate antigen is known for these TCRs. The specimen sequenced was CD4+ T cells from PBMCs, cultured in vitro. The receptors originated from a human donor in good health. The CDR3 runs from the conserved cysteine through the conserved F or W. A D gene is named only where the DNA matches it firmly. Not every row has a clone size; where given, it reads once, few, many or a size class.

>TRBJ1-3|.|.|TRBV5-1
CASSLGAHSGNTIYF
TGCGCCAGCAGCTTGGGAGCGCACTCTGGAAACACCATATATTTT
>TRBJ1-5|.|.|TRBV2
CASRGGLLINQPQHF
TGTGCCAGCAGAGGGGGACTCCTAATCAATCAGCCCCAGCATTTT
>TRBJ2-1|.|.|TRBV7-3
CASSSMGANNEQFF
TGTGCCAGCAGCTCGATGGGGGCAAACAATGAGCAGTTCTTC
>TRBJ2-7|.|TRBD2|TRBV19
CASTDSGREAEQYF
TGTGCCAGTACGGATAGCGGGAGGGAGGCCGAGCAGTACTTC
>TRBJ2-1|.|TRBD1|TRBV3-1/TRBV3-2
CASSQGGQGAFF
TGTGCCAGCAGCCAAGGGGGACAGGGGGCGTTCTTC
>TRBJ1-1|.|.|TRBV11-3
CASSSRGDTEAFF
TGTGCCAGCAGCTCTCGGGGGGACACTGAAGCTTTCTTT
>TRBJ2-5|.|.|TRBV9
CASSVGTTGSPFSKTQYF
TGTGCCAGCAGCGTTGGGACCACCGGGTCCCCTTTTTCGAAGACCCAGTACTTC
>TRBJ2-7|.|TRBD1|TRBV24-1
CATSDSGTGENEQYF
TGTGCCACCAGTGACTCCGGGACAGGGGAGAACGAGCAGTACTTC
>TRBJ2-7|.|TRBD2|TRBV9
CASSVAPGTTRDEQYF
TGTGCCAGCAGCGTAGCCCCCGGGACTACCCGTGACGAGCAGTACTTC
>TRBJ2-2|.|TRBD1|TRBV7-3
CASSNRDRGRIRSDTGELFF
TGTGCCAGCAGCAACCGGGACAGGGGGCGCATTAGGTCCGACACCGGGGAGCTGTTTTTT
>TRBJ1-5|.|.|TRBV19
CASSNNLIRGDQPQHF
TGTGCCAGTAGTAACAACCTCATCAGGGGAGATCAGCCCCAGCATTTT
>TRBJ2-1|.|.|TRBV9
CASSVGRLGYNEQFF
TGTGCCAGCAGCGTAGGTCGACTAGGGTACAATGAGCAGTTCTTC
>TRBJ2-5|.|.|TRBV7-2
CASSLGLGVGAQYF
TGTGCCAGCAGCTTAGGGTTGGGGGTTGGGGCCCAGTACTTC
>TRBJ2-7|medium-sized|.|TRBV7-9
CASGRTLEFHF
TGTGCCAGCGGTCGGACATTGGAATTTCACTTC
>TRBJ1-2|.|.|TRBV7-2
CASSPGQSSYGYTF
TGTGCCAGCAGCCCCGGGCAGTCCAGCTATGGCTACACCTTC
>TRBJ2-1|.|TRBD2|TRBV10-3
CAISQTSGEPHEQFF
TGTGCCATCAGTCAGACTAGCGGGGAGCCCCATGAGCAGTTCTTC
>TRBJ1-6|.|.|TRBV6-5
CASIERGDNSPLHF
TGTGCCAGCATAGAAAGGGGAGATAATTCACCCCTCCACTTT
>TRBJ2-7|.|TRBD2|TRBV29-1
CSVEDGGGYEQYF
TGCAGCGTTGAAGACGGGGGGGGCTACGAGCAGTACTTC
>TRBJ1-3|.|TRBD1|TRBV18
CASSPPGGLSGNTIYF
TGTGCCAGCTCACCGCCAGGGGGCCTCTCTGGAAACACCATATATTTT
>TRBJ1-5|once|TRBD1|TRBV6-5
CATGTVSQPQHF
TGTGCCACCGGGACAGTAAGTCAGCCCCAGCATTTT
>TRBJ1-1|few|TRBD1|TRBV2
CASSGDSRNTEAFF
TGTGCCAGCAGTGGGGACAGTCGGAACACTGAAGCTTTCTTT
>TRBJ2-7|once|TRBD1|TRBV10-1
CASITMGQGAYEQYF
TGCGCCAGCATTACTATGGGACAGGGGGCCTACGAGCAGTACTTC
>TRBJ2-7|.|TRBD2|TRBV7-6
CASSPYAGGAYEQYF
TGTGCCAGCAGCCCATACGCGGGGGGGGCGTACGAGCAGTACTTC
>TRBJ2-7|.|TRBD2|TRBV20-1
CSASDPREGGYEQYF
TGCAGTGCTAGTGATCCGCGGGAGGGAGGCTACGAGCAGTACTTC
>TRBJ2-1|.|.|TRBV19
CAAASTGGAYNEQFF
TGTGCCGCTGCCTCCACCGGGGGAGCCTACAATGAGCAGTTCTTC
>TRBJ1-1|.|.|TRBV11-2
CASSLGRGTNTEAFF
TGTGCCAGCAGCTTAGGGCGGGGTACGAACACTGAAGCTTTCTTT
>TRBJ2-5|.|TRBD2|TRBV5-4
CASHNAASGSGETQYF
TGTGCCAGCCACAACGCGGCTAGCGGGAGTGGAGAGACCCAGTACTTC
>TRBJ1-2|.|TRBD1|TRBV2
CASRATDRGRGGYTF
TGTGCCAGCAGGGCGACGGACAGGGGGCGCGGTGGCTACACCTTC